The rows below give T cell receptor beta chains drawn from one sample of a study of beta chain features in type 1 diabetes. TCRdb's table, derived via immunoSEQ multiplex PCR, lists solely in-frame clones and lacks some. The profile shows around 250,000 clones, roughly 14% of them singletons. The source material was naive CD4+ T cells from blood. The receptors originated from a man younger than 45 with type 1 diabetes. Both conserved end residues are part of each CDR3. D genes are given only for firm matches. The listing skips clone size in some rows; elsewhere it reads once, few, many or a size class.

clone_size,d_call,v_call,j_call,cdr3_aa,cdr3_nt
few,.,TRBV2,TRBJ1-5,CASCPLGGGPQHF,TGTGCCAGCTGCCCCCTGGGCGGAGGGCCCCAGCATTTT
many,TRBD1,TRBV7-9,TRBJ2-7,CASSEGTVYEQYF,TGTGCCAGCAGCGAAGGGACAGTCTACGAGCAGTACTTC
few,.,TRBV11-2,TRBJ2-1,CASSLVTDAEQFF,TGTGCCAGCAGCTTAGTAACAGATGCGGAGCAGTTCTTC
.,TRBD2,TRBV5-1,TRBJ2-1,CASSSSGGVNEQFF,TGCGCCAGCAGCTCTAGCGGGGGGGTAAATGAGCAGTTCTTC
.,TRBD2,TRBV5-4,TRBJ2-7,CASSPTATSGSYEQYF,TGTGCCAGCAGCCCGACCGCCACTAGCGGCTCCTACGAGCAGTACTTC
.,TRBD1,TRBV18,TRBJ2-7,CASSPGTGAYEQYF,TGTGCCAGCTCACCAGGGACAGGGGCCTACGAGCAGTACTTC
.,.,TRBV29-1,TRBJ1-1,CSVTQGSEAFF,TGCAGCGTTACCCAGGGGTCTGAAGCTTTCTTT
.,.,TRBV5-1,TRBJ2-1,CASSLEGDSYNEQFF,TGCGCCAGCAGCTTGGAGGGGGACTCCTACAATGAGCAGTTCTTC
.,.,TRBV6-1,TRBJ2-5,CASRIQGGETQYF,TGTGCCAGCCGTATCCAGGGGGGCGAGACCCAGTACTTC
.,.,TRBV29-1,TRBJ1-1,CSVLRTNTEAFF,TGCAGCGTTCTCCGGACAAACACTGAAGCTTTCTTT
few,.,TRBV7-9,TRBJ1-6,CASSYLASPLHF,TGTGCCAGCAGCTATTTGGCCTCCCCCCTCCACTTT
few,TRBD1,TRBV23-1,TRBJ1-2,CASSLWTGVFGYTF,TGCGCCAGCAGTCTGTGGACAGGGGTTTTTGGCTACACCTTC
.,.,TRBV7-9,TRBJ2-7,CASSLTWTSWEQYF,TGTGCCAGCAGCTTAACCTGGACATCGTGGGAGCAGTACTTC
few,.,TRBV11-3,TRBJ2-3,CASSLGVLARKDTQYF,TGTGCCAGCAGCTTAGGGGTCTTAGCGAGGAAAGATACGCAGTATTTT
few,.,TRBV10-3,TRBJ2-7,CAISEGRGLAGYEQYF,TGTGCCATCAGTGAAGGAAGGGGGCTAGCGGGTTACGAGCAGTACTTC
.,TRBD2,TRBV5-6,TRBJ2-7,CASSFSGTDGNEQYF,TGTGCCAGCAGCTTTAGCGGGACCGACGGGAACGAGCAGTACTTC
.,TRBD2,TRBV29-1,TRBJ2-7,CSVSLAGNFYEQYF,TGCAGCGTTAGTCTAGCGGGAAACTTCTACGAGCAGTACTTC
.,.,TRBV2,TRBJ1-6,CASSLLTMNSPLHF,TGTGCCAGCAGCTTACTCACTATGAATTCACCCCTCCACTTT
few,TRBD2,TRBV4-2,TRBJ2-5,CASSQDQDGREGETQYF,TGTGCCAGCAGCCAAGATCAAGACGGGAGGGAGGGAGAGACCCAGTACTTC
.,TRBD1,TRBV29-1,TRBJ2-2,CSATTGGQGELFF,TGCAGCGCCACGACAGGGGGGCAGGGGGAGCTGTTTTTT
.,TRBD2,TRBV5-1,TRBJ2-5,CASSLVTSGETQYF,TGCGCCAGCAGCTTGGTGACTAGCGGGGAGACCCAGTACTTC
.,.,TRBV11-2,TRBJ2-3,CASSFNTDTQYF,TGTGCCAGCAGCTTTAACACAGATACGCAGTATTTT
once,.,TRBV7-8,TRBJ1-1,CASSRNQGNTEAFF,TGTGCCAGCAGCAGAAATCAGGGAAACACTGAAGCTTTCTTT
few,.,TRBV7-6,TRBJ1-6,CASSPTGRADSPLHF,TGTGCCAGCAGCCCGACGGGGAGGGCGGATTCACCCCTCCACTTT
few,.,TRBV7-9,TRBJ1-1,CASSLAANTEAFF,TGTGCCAGCAGCTTAGCGGCGAACACTGAAGCTTTCTTT
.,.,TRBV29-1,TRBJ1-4,CSAGASSEKLFF,TGCAGCGCTGGGGCGTCAAGTGAAAAACTGTTTTTT
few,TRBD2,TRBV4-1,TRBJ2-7,CASSQAGGTFDEQYF,TGCGCCAGCAGCCAAGCCGGGGGGACCTTTGACGAGCAGTACTTC
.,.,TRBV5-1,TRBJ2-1,CASSLGETLYNEQFF,TGCGCCAGCAGCTTGGGCGAGACACTTTACAATGAGCAGTTCTTC
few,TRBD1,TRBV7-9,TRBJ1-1,CASSLDASTGPAVTEAFF,TGTGCCAGCAGCTTAGATGCCTCGACAGGGCCCGCGGTCACTGAAGCTTTCTTT
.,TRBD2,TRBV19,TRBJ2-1,CATSSGTSGRHEQFF,TGTGCCACTTCGAGTGGGACTAGCGGGAGACATGAGCAGTTCTTC
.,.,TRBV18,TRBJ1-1,CASSPVRGDTEAFF,TGTGCCAGCTCACCAGTTCGGGGGGACACTGAAGCTTTCTTT
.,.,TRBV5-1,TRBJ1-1,CASSLAETREAFF,TGCGCCAGCAGCTTGGCCGAGACCAGGGAAGCTTTCTTT
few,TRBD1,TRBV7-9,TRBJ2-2,CASRTPRGRNTGELFF,TGTGCCAGCAGGACCCCCAGGGGGCGTAACACCGGGGAGCTGTTTTTT
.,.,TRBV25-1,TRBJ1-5,CASSSLFLGGGNQPQHF,TGTGCCAGCAGCTCCCTCTTTTTAGGGGGAGGCAATCAGCCCCAGCATTTT
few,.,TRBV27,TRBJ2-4,CASRPLGGPKNIQYF,TGTGCCAGCAGACCCTTAGGGGGACCGAAAAACATTCAGTACTTC
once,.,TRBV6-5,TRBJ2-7,CAISESTFYEQYF,TGTGCCATCAGTGAGAGCACCTTCTACGAGCAGTACTTC
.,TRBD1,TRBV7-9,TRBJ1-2,CASSPPGTGISYTF,TGTGCCAGCAGCCCGCCCGGGACAGGGATCAGCTACACCTTC
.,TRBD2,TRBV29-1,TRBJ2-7,CSVLLAGPSEQYF,TGCAGCGTTCTACTAGCGGGGCCCTCCGAGCAGTACTTC
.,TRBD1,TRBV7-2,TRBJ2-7,CASSLRGGLSYEQYF,TGTGCCAGCAGCTTACGAGGGGGCCTCTCCTACGAGCAGTACTTC
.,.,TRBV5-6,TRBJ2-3,CASSQGLAQYF,TGTGCCAGCAGCCAGGGACTGGCGCAGTATTTT
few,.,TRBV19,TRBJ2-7,CASSIRPQQGPNSYEQYF,TGTGCCAGTAGTATCCGCCCCCAGCAGGGGCCCAACTCCTACGAGCAGTACTTC
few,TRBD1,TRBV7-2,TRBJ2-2,CASSLETGSGELFF,TGTGCCAGCAGCTTAGAGACAGGGTCCGGGGAGCTGTTTTTT
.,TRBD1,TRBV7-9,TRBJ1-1,CASSPAGTATKEAFF,TGTGCCAGCAGCCCAGCCGGGACAGCCACGAAAGAAGCTTTCTTT
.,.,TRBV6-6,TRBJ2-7,CASSFQGAYEQYF,TGTGCCAGCAGTTTTCAGGGTGCCTACGAGCAGTACTTC
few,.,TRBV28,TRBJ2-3,CASRHAPQGSTDTQYF,TGTGCCAGCAGACACGCCCCTCAGGGCAGCACAGATACGCAGTATTTT
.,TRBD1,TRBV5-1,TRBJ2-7,CASRPPGTGMYEQYF,TGCGCCAGCAGACCACCCGGGACAGGGATGTACGAGCAGTACTTC